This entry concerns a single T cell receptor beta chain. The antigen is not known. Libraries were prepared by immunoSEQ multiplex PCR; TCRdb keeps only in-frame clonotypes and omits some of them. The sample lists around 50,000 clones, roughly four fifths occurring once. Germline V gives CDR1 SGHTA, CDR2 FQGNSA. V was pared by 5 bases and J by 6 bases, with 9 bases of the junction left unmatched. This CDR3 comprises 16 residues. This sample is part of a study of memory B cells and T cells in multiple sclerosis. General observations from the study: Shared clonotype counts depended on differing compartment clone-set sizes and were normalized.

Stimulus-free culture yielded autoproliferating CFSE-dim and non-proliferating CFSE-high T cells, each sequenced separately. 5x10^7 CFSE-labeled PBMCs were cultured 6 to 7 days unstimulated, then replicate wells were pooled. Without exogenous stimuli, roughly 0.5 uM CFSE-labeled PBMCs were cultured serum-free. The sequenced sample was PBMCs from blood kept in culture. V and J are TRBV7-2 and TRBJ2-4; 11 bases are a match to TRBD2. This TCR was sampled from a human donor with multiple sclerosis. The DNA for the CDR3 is TGTGCCAGCAGCGCAACCACTAGCGGGGGATCAAACATTCAGTACTTC. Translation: CASSATTSGGSNIQYF.